These T cell receptor beta chains were read from a single sample in a study of T cell repertoires in cytomegalovirus infection. In TCRdb, the reads were re-called with MiXCR into one record per CDR3 protein. The sample consists of 900,000 to 950,000 distinct CDR3 sequences, about 33% of them appearing once. These receptors' targets are unknown. The sequences come from cultured CD8+ T cells from PBMCs, collected from culture after CMV antigen stimulation. These receptors were obtained from a human donor in good health (CMV status not recorded). Some clones in this sample may be carry-over from other donors' samples. The CDR3 runs from the conserved cysteine through the conserved F or W. The D gene is left open where the match is weak. Not every row has a clone size; where given, it reads once, few, many or a size class.

V: TRBV9
J: TRBJ2-3
D: TRBD2
size: -
DNA: TGTGCCAGCAGCGTAGTGACGACTAGCCCCCCAGATACGCAGTATTTT
CDR3: CASSVVTTSPPDTQYF

V: TRBV25-1
J: TRBJ2-2
D: -
size: few
DNA: TGTGCCAGCAGTGATTCGCTCCGGATCTTGAACACCGGGGAGCTGTTTTTT
CDR3: CASSDSLRILNTGELFF

V: TRBV5-1
J: TRBJ2-7
D: -
size: -
DNA: TGCGCCAGCAGCTTGTCCTGGACAAGGCTAGAACAAGAGGACGAGCAGTACTTC
CDR3: CASSLSWTRLEQEDEQYF

V: TRBV19
J: TRBJ1-1
D: -
size: -
DNA: TGTGCCAGTAGTATCAGGGGTTGGACTGAAGCTTTCTTT
CDR3: CASSIRGWTEAFF

V: TRBV4-1
J: TRBJ2-3
D: -
size: few
DNA: TGCGCCAGCAGCCAAGGGCCTAGCGCGGATACGCAGTATTTT
CDR3: CASSQGPSADTQYF

V: TRBV12-5
J: TRBJ1-1
D: TRBD1
size: few
DNA: TGTGCTAGTGGTTTCGATAGTGAGGACAGGCTAAACACTGAAGCTTTCTTT
CDR3: CASGFDSEDRLNTEAFF

V: TRBV5-4
J: TRBJ1-4
D: -
size: few
DNA: TGTGCCAGCAGCTTTGGCTATCAGGCTAATGAAAAACTGTTTTTT
CDR3: CASSFGYQANEKLFF

V: TRBV6-2/TRBV6-3
J: TRBJ1-2
D: -
size: few
DNA: TGTGCCAGCACCCTGAAAGGGAAGAGCGGCTACACCTTC
CDR3: CASTLKGKSGYTF

V: TRBV5-1
J: TRBJ1-6
D: -
size: -
DNA: TGCGCCAGCAGCTTGGAGGAGGGGTTCAATTCACCCCTCCACTTT
CDR3: CASSLEEGFNSPLHF

V: TRBV11-2
J: TRBJ2-1
D: -
size: -
DNA: TGTGCCAGCAGCTTAGCAACTAGAGGATACAATGAGCAGTTCTTC
CDR3: CASSLATRGYNEQFF

V: TRBV7-2
J: TRBJ2-3
D: TRBD2
size: few
DNA: TGTGCCAGCAGCCCGGGGACTAGCGGGGGGGGTCTTCGTCATACGCAGTATTTT
CDR3: CASSPGTSGGGLRHTQYF

V: TRBV7-6
J: TRBJ2-7
D: -
size: -
DNA: TGTGCCAGCAGCACCACTAAATTTTCACGGGCCAGATACGAGCAGTACTTC
CDR3: CASSTTKFSRARYEQYF

V: TRBV20-1
J: TRBJ2-3
D: TRBD1
size: -
DNA: TGCAGTGCTATGGGACAGAGCACAGATACGCAGTATTTT
CDR3: CSAMGQSTDTQYF

V: TRBV14
J: TRBJ1-6
D: -
size: -
DNA: TGTGCCAGCAGCCAAGTGGGGCAGGCAGAATCACCCCTCCACTTT
CDR3: CASSQVGQAESPLHF

V: TRBV5-3
J: TRBJ1-5
D: TRBD1
size: -
DNA: TGTGCCAGCAGCGCCGACAGGGGGTCAGGTCAGCCCCAGCATTTT
CDR3: CASSADRGSGQPQHF

V: TRBV7-9
J: TRBJ2-1
D: TRBD2
size: -
DNA: TGTGCCAGCACCCCTTCGTTAGCGGGGGTCTACAATGAGCAGTTCTTC
CDR3: CASTPSLAGVYNEQFF

V: TRBV6-8
J: TRBJ2-5
D: TRBD2
size: once
DNA: TGTGCCAGCAGTTACTCGGGCGGGGGGGCCTCAGAGACCCAGTACTTC
CDR3: CASSYSGGGASETQYF

V: TRBV7-9
J: TRBJ2-1
D: TRBD2
size: many
DNA: TGTGCCAGCAGCCCCAAAGGTAGCGGGGGGGCCGGCTACAATGAGCAGTTCTTC
CDR3: CASSPKGSGGAGYNEQFF

V: TRBV11-2
J: TRBJ2-1
D: TRBD2
size: -
DNA: TGTGCCAGCAGGCGGGGGAACTACAATGAGCAGTTCTTC
CDR3: CASRRGNYNEQFF

V: TRBV6-6
J: TRBJ1-1
D: -
size: -
DNA: TGTGCCAGCAGTTACGCTGTCAGTAACACTGAAGCTTTCTTT
CDR3: CASSYAVSNTEAFF

V: TRBV6-2/TRBV6-3
J: TRBJ1-1
D: -
size: -
DNA: TGTGCCAGCAGTCCCGGGTCTCTAAACACTGAAGCTTTCTTT
CDR3: CASSPGSLNTEAFF

V: TRBV18
J: TRBJ1-1
D: TRBD1
size: once
DNA: TGTGCCAGCTCCCTTATTCGCGGGACAGGGGGTGTAGACACTGAAGCTTTCTTT
CDR3: CASSLIRGTGGVDTEAFF

V: TRBV7-2
J: TRBJ2-3
D: TRBD2
size: many
DNA: TGTGCCAGCAGCCTCACGGGCCTACTAGCGGAGGAAGATACGCAGTATTTT
CDR3: CASSLTGLLAEEDTQYF

V: TRBV12-5
J: TRBJ2-1
D: -
size: few
DNA: TGTGCTAGTGGTATCTCCAGTTACACGAGCTCCTACAATGAGCAGTTCTTC
CDR3: CASGISSYTSSYNEQFF

V: TRBV4-1
J: TRBJ2-5
D: TRBD2
size: few
DNA: TGCGCCAGCAGCCATCCTAGGGAGACTAGCGTAGAGACCCAGTACTTC
CDR3: CASSHPRETSVETQYF

V: TRBV7-8
J: TRBJ1-2
D: TRBD1
size: few
DNA: TGTGCCAGCAGCTTGTGGGGGACAGGGGGATGGGACTACACCTTC
CDR3: CASSLWGTGGWDYTF

V: TRBV6-2/TRBV6-3
J: TRBJ1-1
D: TRBD1
size: -
DNA: TGTGCCAGCACCCGACCACAGGGGGAGAACACTGAAGCTTTCTTT
CDR3: CASTRPQGENTEAFF

V: TRBV14
J: TRBJ1-1
D: -
size: -
DNA: TGTGCCAGCACCATTCCTGGACGGCTGAACACTGAAGCTTTCTTT
CDR3: CASTIPGRLNTEAFF

V: TRBV7-6
J: TRBJ1-2
D: -
size: -
DNA: TGTGCCAGCAGTCCCGACCAGACTAACTATGGCTACACCTTC
CDR3: CASSPDQTNYGYTF

V: TRBV27
J: TRBJ1-1
D: -
size: -
DNA: TGTGCCAGCAGGGGGGGGTGGGTCACTGAAGCTTTCTTT
CDR3: CASRGGWVTEAFF

V: TRBV19
J: TRBJ2-1
D: -
size: -
DNA: TGTGCCAGTAGTCTGGCGCACATCTCCTACAATGAGCAGTTCTTC
CDR3: CASSLAHISYNEQFF

V: TRBV6-6
J: TRBJ1-2
D: -
size: few
DNA: TGTGCCAGCAGTTACGGCCGGGGAGGGCCCAACTATGGCTACACCTTC
CDR3: CASSYGRGGPNYGYTF

V: TRBV7-8
J: TRBJ2-1
D: -
size: many
DNA: TGTGCCAGCAGCCAACCCATTGCAGGGTCGAATGAGCAGTTCTTC
CDR3: CASSQPIAGSNEQFF

V: TRBV7-9
J: TRBJ2-3
D: TRBD2
size: -
DNA: TGTGCCAGCAGCCGCCGGGCCGGGGGGGCGGGCACAGATACGCAGTATTTT
CDR3: CASSRRAGGAGTDTQYF

V: TRBV7-9
J: TRBJ2-3
D: -
size: few
DNA: TGTGCCAGTAGGGACGGGGCAAATACGCAGTATTTT
CDR3: CASRDGANTQYF

V: TRBV12-5
J: TRBJ1-3
D: TRBD1
size: -
DNA: TGTGCTAGTGGTTTGATTGCGGGACAGGGGGCTGGAAACACCATATATTTT
CDR3: CASGLIAGQGAGNTIYF

V: TRBV9
J: TRBJ1-5
D: TRBD1
size: -
DNA: TGTGCCATACTGAACAGGGGGTACCAGCCCCAGCATTTT
CDR3: CAILNRGYQPQHF

V: TRBV9
J: TRBJ2-1
D: TRBD2
size: few
DNA: TGTGCCAGCAGCGTAGGGGGACTAGCCGACCTCTCCTACAATGAGCAGTTCTTC
CDR3: CASSVGGLADLSYNEQFF

V: TRBV5-1
J: TRBJ2-1
D: TRBD1
size: -
DNA: TGCGCCAGCAGCTTTTCCGGGACAGGCAGTAATGAGCAGTTCTTC
CDR3: CASSFSGTGSNEQFF

V: TRBV18
J: TRBJ2-1
D: TRBD1
size: few
DNA: TGTGCCAGCTCACCTTTGGACAGGGTCAATGAGCAGTTCTTC
CDR3: CASSPLDRVNEQFF